Listed here are 14 T cell receptor beta chains from one sample, sequenced in a study of T-cell memory formation after mild COVID-19. From the 5' RACE reads, TCRdb called clonotypes with MiXCR, one entry per CDR3 protein. In the table there are 150,000 to 200,000 distinct CDR3 sequences, roughly 16% of which are singletons. Sequenced material: PBMCs or a T cell subset sorted from them (not recorded which). The receptors stem from an adult woman who had mild COVID-19 (a few samples of this study predate the infection). Cell type and time point are not known.

The rearrangement uses TRBV11-2 and TRBJ2-2, with no clear D. V gave up 5 bases and J gave up 9 bases, with 10 bases separating them. The CDR3 runs to 12 residues. Germline V lookup: CDR1 SGHAT, CDR2 FQNNGV. The CDR3 loop is CASSRLFRELFF. The DNA of the CDR3 is TGTGCCAGCAGCCGACTGTTCCGGGAGCTGTTTTTT. The whole variable domain, remainder taken from reference TRBV11-2 and TRBJ2-2, is EAGVAQSPRYKIIEKRQSVAFWCNPISGHATLYWYQQILGQGPKLLIQFQNNGVVDDSQLPKDRFSAERLKGVDSTLKIQPAKLEDSAVYLCASSRLFRELFFGEGSRLTVL.

In its sample, this clonotype was seen many times. The V and J genes are TRBV12-3 or TRBV12-4 and TRBJ2-5; 10 nucleotides match TRBD2. This CDR3 spans 16 amino acids. The V and J ends lost 5 bases and 8 bases, in that order; junction bases with no gene match: 14. This CDR3 reads CASSTRPSAGGITQYF. The DNA for the CDR3 is TGTGCCAGCAGTACCCGCCCTTCAGCGGGGGGGATTACCCAGTACTTC.

This clonotype was observed a handful of times. The chain links TRBV3-1 to TRBJ2-1; D is possibly TRBD1 (5 bases). V was clipped by 0 bases and J by 7 bases, with 16 bases between them. CDR3 length: 16 amino acids. From germline, CDR1 is LGHDT and CDR2 YNNKEL (reference sequence). CDR3 protein: CASSQDFQGKENEQFF. The CDR3 DNA is TGTGCCAGCAGCCAAGATTTTCAGGGAAAGGAGAATGAGCAGTTCTTC.

DNA for the CDR3: TGTGCCAGCAGTTCGTCCGGTAATGGGGAGACCCAGTACTTC. It encodes CASSSSGNGETQYF. The rearrangement joins TRBV12-3 or TRBV12-4 to TRBJ2-5; D unclear. The V end was cut by 4 bases, the J end by 5 bases, with 14 bases between. CDR3 length: 14 residues.

This sequence joins TRBV5-4 and TRBJ2-1, with 7 nucleotides matching TRBD2. V lost 4 bases and J lost 7; bases outside the gene matches: 11. Per the germline V gene, CDR1 is SGHNT and CDR2 is YYREEE (reference sequence). The CDR3 spans 15 residues. The DNA for the CDR3 is TGTGCCAGCAGCCCGACCCAGCGGGGCTGGAATGAGCAGTTCTTC. This gives the protein CASSPTQRGWNEQFF. Drawing the rest from reference TRBV5-4 and TRBJ2-1, the complete variable domain is ETGVTQSPTHLIKTRGQQVTLRCSSQSGHNTVSWYQQALGQGPQFIFQYYREEENGRGNFPPRFSGLQFPNYSSELNVNALELDDSALYLCASSPTQRGWNEQFFGPGTRLTVL.

The rearrangement links TRBV5-1 to TRBJ2-3; D remains ambiguous. Trimming shortened V by 0 bases and J by 0 bases, and 11 bases separated the two germline ends. CDR1 SGHRS and CDR2 YFSETQ come from the germline V gene. This CDR3 has 16 amino acids. CDR3 amino acids: CASSLGLADSTDTQYF. The CDR3 DNA follows: TGCGCCAGCAGCTTGGGGTTAGCTGATAGCACAGATACGCAGTATTTT.

A few counts support this clonotype. The chain links TRBV2 to TRBJ1-5; D might be TRBD1 (5 bases). V lost 7 bases, J lost 8 bases, and 15 bases lay in between. CDR1 and CDR2 from the germline V gene are SNHLY and FYNNEI. This CDR3 is built from 13 residues. The CDR3 nucleotides read TGTGCCAGCAAAAACGAGGGGCCAAAGCCCCAGCATTTT. Protein: CASKNEGPKPQHF.

This clonotype was found a few times. The V call is TRBV5-1, the J call TRBJ1-2; no firm D call. The CDR3 spans 15 residues. CDR1 is SGHRS and CDR2 is YFSETQ in the germline V gene. V was cut by 2 bases and J by 8 bases, with 19 bases left in between. This CDR3 is CASSLGPTGLDGYTF. CDR3 coding DNA: TGCGCCAGCAGCTTAGGACCGACCGGTCTCGACGGCTACACCTTC.

This clonotype came up a few times. The chain employs TRBV5-1 and TRBJ2-5; 7 positions match TRBD1. Germline CDR1 SGHRS, CDR2 YFSETQ. The CDR3 loop spans 13 amino acids. V shed 3 bases, J shed 4 bases, and the junction held 3 bases outside the gene matches. This CDR3 reads CASSYRGGETQYF. The DNA of the CDR3 is TGCGCCAGCAGCTACAGGGGCGGAGAGACCCAGTACTTC.

The genes are TRBV5-6 and TRBJ1-5; tentative D call: TRBD1 (6 bases). Looked up from germline, CDR1 is SGHDT and CDR2 is YYEEEE. V was cut by 2 bases and J by 4 bases, with 13 bases left in between. The CDR3 is made up of 15 amino acids. This CDR3 reads CASSFYRARNQPQHF. The CDR3 bases are TGTGCCAGCAGCTTTTACAGGGCGAGGAATCAGCCCCAGCATTTT.

Only a few counts were recorded for this clonotype. The genes are TRBV20-1 and TRBJ1-1, with D possibly matching TRBD1 (6 bases). V lost 4 bases, J lost 4 bases, and 13 bases lay in between. Looked up from germline, CDR1 is DFQATT and CDR2 is SNEGSKA (reference sequence). The length of the CDR3 is 13 residues. CDR3 in amino acids: CSATLQGPTEAFF. The CDR3 DNA sequence: TGCAGTGCTACCCTACAGGGCCCCACTGAAGCTTTCTTT.

This clonotype was detected only a few times. The chain combines TRBV7-8 with TRBJ1-2; TRBD1 aligns across 10 bases. Germline lookup yields CDR1 SGHVS and CDR2 FQNEAQ. V trimming: 3 bases; J trimming: 2 bases; junction bases outside the gene matches: 3. The CDR3 runs to 15 residues. CDR3 amino acids: CASSFATGGNYGYTF. The CDR3 nucleotides are TGTGCCAGCAGCTTTGCGACAGGGGGCAACTATGGCTACACCTTC. Complete variable domain (other parts from reference TRBV7-8 and TRBJ1-2): GAGVSQSPRYKVAKRGQDVALRCDPISGHVSLFWYQQALGQGPEFLTYFQNEAQLDKSGLPSDRFFAERPEGSVSTLKIQRTQQEDSAVYLCASSFATGGNYGYTFGSGTRLTVV.

The chain combines TRBV9 with TRBJ2-1; 12 bases line up with TRBD2. The germline gives CDR1 SGDLS, CDR2 YYNGEE. Trimming took 0 bases from V and 1 from J; bases not matched to a gene: 5. This CDR3 is built from 18 residues. The CDR3: CASSVELAGGASYNEQFF. The CDR3 bases are TGTGCCAGCAGCGTAGAGCTAGCGGGGGGGGCTTCCTACAATGAGCAGTTCTTC.

The chain carries TRBV7-2 and TRBJ1-1; D gene uncertain. Trimming removed 4 bases at V and 1 base at J, with 13 bases between. From germline, CDR1 is SGHTA and CDR2 FQGNSA. CDR3 length: 15 amino acids. The CDR3 DNA follows: TGTGCCAGCAGCTCGCCCCTGGACCAGAACACTGAAGCTTTCTTT. This gives the protein CASSSPLDQNTEAFF.